One and the same sample provided the 11 T cell receptor beta chains below, sequenced in a study of graft-versus-host responses after intestinal transplantation (dated by TCRdb to 2020 to 2023). Libraries were prepared through the immunoSEQ multiplex PCR assay. The table was pulled from immuneACCESS by TCRdb, which kept in-frame rearrangements only. Such tables lose some clones; where checked, under half of the loss comes from unresolved V genes, and the rest has no known cause. A total of 45,000 to 60,000 clones appear in this sample, 85% to 95% of them only once. The top ten clonotypes cover about 2.5% of the sample. No antigen is known for these receptors. According to the study, the label for this sample's time point signals: cells obtained before transplantation from donor or recipient. The input for sequencing was unstimulated CD4+ T cells sorted from spleen or lymph node cells, taken before transplant. The origin of the receptors is a human donor who was the organ donor for an intestinal transplant.

CDR3 protein: CASSPQGSSGELFF. CDR3 DNA sequence: TGTGCCAGCTCACCCCAGGGGAGTTCCGGGGAGCTGTTTTTT. This chain links TRBV18 with TRBJ2-2, with a tentative D call TRBD1 (6 bases). Germline lookup yields CDR1 KGHSH and CDR2 LQKENI. The CDR3 loop spans 14 amino acids. Trimming shortened V by 3 bases and J by 6 bases, and 11 bases separated the two germline ends.

DNA for the CDR3: TGCAGCGTTGACTTGGTCGGACTAGCGGGAACGTACGAGCAGTACTTC. Protein: CSVDLVGLAGTYEQYF. V and J are TRBV29-1 and TRBJ2-7, with 12 bases fitting TRBD2. CDR1 and CDR2 from the germline V gene are SQVTM and ANQGSEA. With V trimmed by 3 bases and J by 4 bases, 10 bases remained unmatched. The CDR3 length is 16 residues.

The rearrangement uses TRBV4-2 and TRBJ2-7; D tentatively reads TRBD1 or TRBD2 (5 bases each). Trimming removed 0 bases at V and 2 bases at J, with 11 bases between. Looked up from germline, CDR1 is LGHNA and CDR2 is YNFKEQ. The CDR3 runs to 15 residues. The CDR3 nucleotides read TGTGCCAGCAGCCAAGATTGGGACGGCACCTACGAGCAGTACTTC. It encodes CASSQDWDGTYEQYF.

This chain links TRBV18 with TRBJ1-5; maybe TRBD1 (5 bases). Germline-derived CDR1 and CDR2 are KGHSH and LQKENI. Trimming took 4 bases from V and 4 from J, leaving 14 bases between them. This CDR3 is 15 amino acids long. The CDR3 DNA sequence: TGTGCCAGCTCACGATCCGGGACTGGGAATCAGCCCCAGCATTTT. This sequence encodes CASSRSGTGNQPQHF.

This chain connects TRBV18 to TRBJ2-5; D may be TRBD2 (5 bases). Germline CDR1 reads KGHSH; CDR2 reads LQKENI. There are 14 residues in the CDR3. V was clipped by 4 bases and J by 4 bases, with 13 bases between them. The DNA of the CDR3 is TGTGCCAGCTCACGATTCGGGGTCAGAGAGACCCAGTACTTC. It encodes CASSRFGVRETQYF.

The chain employs TRBV9 and TRBJ1-5; possible D gene TRBD1, 5 bases. Germline-derived CDR1 and CDR2 are SGDLS and YYNGEE. Trimming stripped 0 bases from V and 1 base from J, with 11 bases between. The CDR3 length is 16 residues. This CDR3 is CASSVDGGSSNQPQHF. DNA for the CDR3: TGTGCCAGCAGCGTAGACGGGGGGTCCAGCAATCAGCCCCAGCATTTT.

The V call is TRBV27, the J call TRBJ1-5; D unclear. The CDR3 runs 14 residues. V was shortened by 4 bases and J by 11 bases, with 18 bases between the two germline ends. Germline CDR1 reads MNHEY; CDR2 reads SMNVEV (reference sequence). The CDR3 loop is CASSSPPPIGTQHF. CDR3 nucleotides: TGTGCCAGCAGTTCACCCCCTCCCATAGGGACCCAGCATTTT.

The chain has TRBV27 and TRBJ2-7, with 15 positions matching TRBD2. This CDR3 comprises 19 residues. The V and J ends lost 2 bases and 1 base, in that order; junction bases with no gene match: 9. Germline V gene sequence: CDR1 MNHEY, CDR2 SMNVEV (reference sequence). CDR3 DNA: TGTGCCAGCAGTTTAAGGCCGGGACTAGCGGGAGGAGGATCCTACGAGCAGTACTTC. The encoded protein is CASSLRPGLAGGGSYEQYF.

The chain links TRBV28 to TRBJ2-4, with TRBD2 as a possible D gene (5 bases). Germline values: CDR1 MDHEN, CDR2 SYDVKM. With 6 bases removed from V and 4 bases from J, the gap between germline ends came to 16 bases. The CDR3 length is 15 residues. CDR3 in amino acids: CASSPDRLPKNIQYF. As DNA, the CDR3 is TGTGCCAGCAGCCCTGATAGACTACCGAAAAACATTCAGTACTTC.

This sequence joins TRBV28 and TRBJ2-5; the D gene is possibly TRBD2 (6 bases). Germline lookup yields CDR1 MDHEN and CDR2 SYDVKM. Trimming removed 3 bases at V and 5 bases at J, with 10 bases between. CDR3 length: 13 amino acids. CDR3 sequence reads: CASSLTSPETQYF. CDR3 in DNA: TGTGCCAGCAGTTTGACTAGTCCGGAGACCCAGTACTTC.

V and J are TRBV28 and TRBJ2-7; 9 positions match TRBD1. The junction had 9 bases not matched to a gene; V was cut back by 6 bases and J by 3 bases. The CDR3 totals 15 residues. Germline V lookup: CDR1 MDHEN, CDR2 SYDVKM. This CDR3 reads CASRQPGQGYYEQYF. As DNA, the CDR3 is TGTGCCAGCAGGCAACCGGGACAGGGCTACTACGAGCAGTACTTC.